Presented here are 25 T cell receptor beta chains from one specimen sequenced in a study of breast tumors, draining lymph nodes, adjacent tissues. MiXCR was run by TCRdb on the multiplex PCR reads, yielding one entry per CDR3 protein. Among tens of thousands of distinct CDR3 sequences listed, around 29% were seen once. Breast cancer patients provided tissue from their axillary draining lymph nodes. Input material: axillary lymph node tissue. Source of these receptors: a female donor with breast cancer. Some clones in this sample may be carry-over from other donors' samples.

This clonotype was picked up many times. This rearrangement joins TRBV4-3 to TRBJ2-2; tentative D call: TRBD2 (5 bases). There are 14 residues in the CDR3. Trimming removed 0 bases at V and 7 bases at J, with 9 bases between. Germline CDR1 and CDR2: LGHNA and YSLEER. CDR3 sequence: CASSQDREFGELFF. The CDR3 region has the DNA TGCGCCAGCAGCCAAGATAGGGAGTTCGGGGAGCTGTTTTTT.

The chain combines TRBV20-1 with TRBJ2-1; D is possibly TRBD1 or TRBD2 (6 bases each). Trimming cost V 5 bases and J 6 bases, with 20 bases left between them. The germline gives CDR1 DFQATT, CDR2 SNEGSKA (reference sequence). CDR3 length: 15 amino acids. The CDR3 region has the DNA TGCAGTGCTTCCTTAGAGGGGGGACGGGTCAATGAGCAGTTCTTC. It encodes CSASLEGGRVNEQFF.

This clonotype was observed many times. This chain joins TRBV5-8 and TRBJ2-5; no clear D. There are 14 residues in the CDR3. The germline CDR1 and CDR2 sequences are SGHTS and YDEGEE. The V gene lost 4 bases and the J gene lost 3 bases, with 13 bases spanning the gap. Written as DNA, the CDR3 is TGTGCCAGCAGCCCGGAGTGGGGTAAAGAGACCCAGTACTTC. It encodes CASSPEWGKETQYF.

Regarding this clonotype: Germline is not matched at one junction end, which may reflect a read error. V and J are TRBV19 and TRBJ1-6, with 8 bases aligning to TRBD1. This CDR3 has 14 residues. CDR1 is LNHDA, CDR2 SQIVND, per germline (reference sequence). CDR3 sequence reads: CAGSRTGYNSPLHF. CDR3 nucleotides: TGTGCCGGTAGTCGGACAGGGTATAATTCACCCCTCCACTTT.

This clonotype has ten or more counts. The chain is built from TRBV25-1 and TRBJ2-7; D unresolved. The length of the CDR3 is 14 residues. Germline V gives CDR1 MGHDK, CDR2 SYGVNS. Trimming stripped 6 bases from V and 4 bases from J, with 16 bases between. CDR3 coding DNA: TGTGCCAGCAGCGAAGGTAACAGCTTTTACGAGCAGTACTTC. Its translation: CASSEGNSFYEQYF.

This clonotype was observed many times. The chain carries TRBV7-2 and TRBJ2-5, with 10 bases aligning to TRBD1. CDR3 length: 14 amino acids. Trimming took 8 bases from V and 4 from J; bases not matched to a gene: 7. In germline, CDR1 is SGHTA, CDR2 FQGNSA. CDR3 DNA: TGTGCCAGCTGTGACAGGGGGCCCACAGAGACCCAGTACTTC. Translation gives CASCDRGPTETQYF. The full variable domain, completed using reference TRBV7-2 and TRBJ2-5, is GAGVSQSPSNKVTEKGKDVELRCDPISGHTALYWYRQSLGQGLEFLIYFQGNSAPDKSGLPSDRFSAERTGGSVSTLTIQRTQQEDSAVYLCASCDRGPTETQYFGPGTRLLVL.

This clonotype was picked up many times. The chain couples TRBV6-1 to TRBJ2-7; TRBD1 aligns across 10 bases. V trimming: 10 bases; J trimming: 6 bases; junction bases outside the gene matches: 9. The CDR3 is 13 residues long. The germline CDR1 and CDR2 sequences are MNHNS and SASEGT. CDR3 amino acids: CATTLDRGAEQYF. The CDR3 DNA is TGTGCCACTACCCTGGACAGGGGGGCCGAGCAGTACTTC.

Comment on this clonotype: Compared with germline, one end of the junction differs, possibly owing to a read error. This sequence joins TRBV30 and TRBJ1-6; no firm D call. The CDR3 is 8 residues long. In germline, CDR1 is GTSNPN, CDR2 SVGIG (reference sequence). This chain's CDR3 is CAWSDITF. The CDR3 bases are TGTGCCTGGAGTGATATTACCTTT.

There are many counts of this clonotype. This chain links TRBV4-3 with TRBJ2-2; 9 bases align to TRBD2. V lost 2 bases, J lost 0 bases, and 4 bases stayed unmatched. Germline loops: CDR1 LGHNA, CDR2 YSLEER. The CDR3 runs 17 residues. DNA of the CDR3: TGCGCCAGCAGCCAAAGGGCTAGCGGGGCGAACACCGGGGAGCTGTTTTTT. It codes for CASSQRASGANTGELFF.

This clonotype was detected ten times or more. The V gene is TRBV27, the J gene TRBJ2-3; 14 positions match TRBD2. CDR1 and CDR2 (germline): MNHEY, SMNVEV (reference sequence). V shed 5 bases, J shed 14 bases, and the junction held 9 bases outside the gene matches. The CDR3 extends over 14 amino acids. CDR3: CASSVGLAGVKLYF. The CDR3 DNA is TGTGCCAGCAGTGTGGGACTAGCGGGAGTGAAGCTGTATTTT.

CDR3 coding DNA: TGTGCCAGCAGTTACTCGACAGGGGCACAGTGGACTGAAGCTTTCTTT. This translates into CASSYSTGAQWTEAFF. V is TRBV6-5 and J is TRBJ1-1, with 8 bases aligning to TRBD1. Per the germline V gene, CDR1 is MNHEY and CDR2 is SVGAGI. The CDR3 has 16 residues. V lost 0 bases, J lost 5 bases, and 8 bases stayed unmatched.

CDR3 loop: CSASGRGGQPQHF. The CDR3, as DNA: TGCAGTGCTAGCGGCAGGGGCGGTCAGCCCCAGCATTTT. The chain joins TRBV20-1 to TRBJ1-5, with a weak D call TRBD1 (6 bases). Trimming shortened V by 3 bases and J by 6 bases, and 12 bases separated the two germline ends. The CDR3 spans 13 residues. Germline V lookup: CDR1 DFQATT, CDR2 SNEGSKA (reference sequence).

This clonotype was observed many times. The CDR3 here is CASSPMGQSTSEQYF. The CDR3 region has the DNA TGCGCCAGCAGCCCAATGGGACAGTCGACCTCCGAGCAGTACTTC. The V call is TRBV5-1, the J call TRBJ2-7; TRBD1 matches at 7 bases. The junction had 13 bases not matched to a gene; V was cut back by 4 bases and J by 6 bases. CDR3 size: 15 residues. Germline CDR1 is SGHRS and CDR2 is YFSETQ.

This CDR3 reads CSAPTGELFF. The CDR3 nucleotides read TGCAGTGCTCCCACAGGGGAGCTGTTTTTT. The chain links TRBV20-1 to TRBJ2-2, with D uncertain. V was pared by 5 bases and J by 8 bases, with 6 bases between. Germline loops: CDR1 DFQATT, CDR2 SNEGSKA (reference sequence). The CDR3 is 10 residues long.

In this sample, this clonotype turned up many times. The chain employs TRBV11-1 and TRBJ2-7; 8 bases align to TRBD1. This CDR3 contains 15 residues. Germline V gene data show CDR1 as SGHAT and CDR2 as FQDESV (reference sequence). J was trimmed by 3 bases and V by 2 bases; bases with no gene match: 6. This CDR3 is CASSLQGAPIYEQYF. The CDR3 nucleotides read TGTGCCAGCAGCTTACAGGGGGCGCCCATCTACGAGCAGTACTTC. Based on the CDR3 plus reference TRBV11-1 and TRBJ2-7, the full variable domain is EAEVAQSPRYKITEKSQAVAFWCDPISGHATLYWYRQILGQGPELLVQFQDESVVDDSQLPKDRFSAERLKGVDSTLKIQPAELGDSAMYLCASSLQGAPIYEQYFGPGTRLTVT.

This clonotype has a handful of counts. A clone one base away is much larger, so this may be a read error. The chain couples TRBV30 to TRBJ1-5; D unresolved. The CDR3 is made up of 9 amino acids. CDR1 is GTSNPN, CDR2 SVGIG, per germline (reference sequence). Trimming removed 8 bases from V and 11 bases from J, with 10 bases in between. DNA of the CDR3: TGTGCCCTTCGCGAGGCCCAGCATTTT. It translates to CALREAQHF.

The genes are TRBV11-3 and TRBJ1-2; tentative D call: TRBD1 (5 bases). The CDR3 sequence is 12 residues long. Germline V gene data show CDR1 as SGHNT and CDR2 as YENEEA. V lost 7 bases to trimming and J lost 12 bases, with 18 bases between them. The CDR3, as DNA: TGTGCCAGCAATATACTTGGGAGGGGCAACACCTTC. It yields the protein CASNILGRGNTF.

This clonotype was detected ten times or more. A much larger clone differs by one base, so this may be a read error. The rearrangement joins TRBV5-6 to TRBJ1-2; D perhaps matches TRBD1 (6 bases). The V gene lost 0 bases and the J gene lost 6 bases, with 15 bases spanning the gap. CDR1 and CDR2 (germline): SGHDT, YYEEEE. The CDR3 has 15 residues. CDR3 in DNA: TGTGCCAGCAGCTTGGTGGGACCGGGGGGCGATGGCTACACCTTC. It encodes CASSLVGPGGDGYTF.

This chain uses TRBV28 with TRBJ2-1, with a possible D match to TRBD2 (5 bases). The CDR3 is 15 amino acids. Germline CDR1 MDHEN, CDR2 SYDVKM. The V end lost 3 bases, the J end lost 5 bases, and 14 bases lay between the germline ends. The CDR3 is CASSFSFREDNEQFF. CDR3 DNA sequence: TGTGCCAGCAGTTTTTCGTTCCGGGAAGACAATGAGCAGTTCTTC. The full variable domain, in which reference TRBV28 and TRBJ2-1 provide the parts outside the CDR3, is DVKVTQSSRYLVKRTGEKVFLECVQDMDHENMFWYRQDPGLGLRLIYFSYDVKMKEKGDIPEGYSVSREKKERFSLILESASTNQTSMYLCASSFSFREDNEQFFGPGTRLTVL.

At least ten counts were recorded for this clonotype. V is TRBV7-3 and J is TRBJ1-5; possible D gene TRBD1, 6 bases. CDR1 is SGHTA and CDR2 is FQGTGA in the germline V gene. The CDR3 runs to 14 residues. V was pared by 3 bases and J by 3 bases, with 9 bases between. CDR3 in amino acids: CASSLTGNNQPQHF. The CDR3 bases are TGTGCCAGCAGCTTGACAGGAAACAATCAGCCCCAGCATTTT.

V usage is TRBV6-5 and J usage is TRBJ1-2; 10 positions agree with TRBD1. The germline gives CDR1 MNHEY, CDR2 SVGAGI. V trimming: 2 bases; J trimming: 6 bases; junction bases outside the gene matches: 3. The CDR3 sequence is 14 residues long. The DNA for the CDR3 is TGTGCCAGCAGTTACGGGACAGGGGTCAATGGCTACACCTTC. It codes for CASSYGTGVNGYTF.

This clonotype was seen more than once but under ten times. The V gene is TRBV5-1, the J gene TRBJ1-1, with TRBD1 as a possible D gene (5 bases). The CDR3 has 13 residues. V gave up 5 bases and J gave up 12 bases, with 20 bases separating them. Germline CDR1 is SGHRS and CDR2 is YFSETQ. The CDR3 sequence is CASRLGRDVGPFF. In DNA, the CDR3 is TGCGCCAGCAGGCTTGGTCGGGACGTGGGTCCTTTCTTT.

In this sample, this clonotype turned up many times. A much more abundant neighbour one base away suggests this may be a read error. The V call is TRBV20-1, the J call TRBJ2-3; 8 bases line up with TRBD1. The germline V gene has CDR1 DFQATT and CDR2 SNEGSKA (reference sequence). The CDR3 is 14 amino acids. Written as DNA, the CDR3 is TGCAGTGCTTATCCGGGACAGGCCACAGCTACGCAGTATTTT. Translated: CSAYPGQATATQYF.

The sample holds many counts of this clonotype. The chain is built from TRBV30 and TRBJ1-2, with a tentative D call TRBD1 (6 bases). This CDR3 is built from 14 residues. V was cut by 4 bases and J by 8 bases, with 20 bases left in between. The germline CDR1 and CDR2 sequences are GTSNPN and SVGIG (reference sequence). CDR3 bases: TGTGCCTGGATTCCGGGACACAAAGCTAGGGGCTACACCTTC. Translation: CAWIPGHKARGYTF.

This clonotype was detected ten times or more. V gene TRBV27 combines with J gene TRBJ2-1; 7 bases align to TRBD2. This CDR3 has 12 amino acids. Germline V gene data show CDR1 as MNHEY and CDR2 as SMNVEV (reference sequence). V was clipped by 6 bases and J by 11 bases; unmatched bases: 7. CDR3 nucleotides: TGTGCCAGCAGAGTTGCCGGGACTAAGCAGTTCTTC. It specifies CASRVAGTKQFF.